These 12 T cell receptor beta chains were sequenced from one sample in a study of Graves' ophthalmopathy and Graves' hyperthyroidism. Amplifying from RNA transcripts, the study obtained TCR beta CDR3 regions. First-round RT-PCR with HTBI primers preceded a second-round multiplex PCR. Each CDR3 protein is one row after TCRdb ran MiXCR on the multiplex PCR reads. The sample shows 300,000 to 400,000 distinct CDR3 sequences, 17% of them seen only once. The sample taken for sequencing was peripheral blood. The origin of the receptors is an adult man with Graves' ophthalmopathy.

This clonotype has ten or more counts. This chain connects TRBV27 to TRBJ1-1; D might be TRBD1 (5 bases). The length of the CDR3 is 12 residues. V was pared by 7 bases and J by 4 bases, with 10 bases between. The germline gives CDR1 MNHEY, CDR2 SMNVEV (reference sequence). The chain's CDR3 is CASTGRGTEAFF. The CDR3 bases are TGTGCCAGCACGGGGCGAGGCACTGAAGCTTTCTTT.

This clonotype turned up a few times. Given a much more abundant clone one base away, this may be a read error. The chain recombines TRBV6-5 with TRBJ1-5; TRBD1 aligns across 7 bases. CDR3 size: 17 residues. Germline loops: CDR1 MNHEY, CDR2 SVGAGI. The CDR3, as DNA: TGTGCCGGCAGTTACTCGATTCAGGGGGTAAGGAGTCAGCCCCAGCATTTT. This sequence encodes CAGSYSIQGVRSQPQHF.

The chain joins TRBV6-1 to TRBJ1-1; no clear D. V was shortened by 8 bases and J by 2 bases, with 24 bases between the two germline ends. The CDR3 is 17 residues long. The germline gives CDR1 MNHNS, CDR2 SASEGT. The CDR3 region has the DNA TGTGCCAGCTCAACGGAACCTGAACGAAGACTCAACACTGAAGCTTTCTTT. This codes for CASSTEPERRLNTEAFF.

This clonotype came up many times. CDR3 DNA sequence: TGTGCCAGCATGACAGGGGGCGCGGAGACCCAGTACTTC. Translation: CASMTGGAETQYF. The chain has TRBV6-1 and TRBJ2-5; 10 positions match TRBD1. Unmatched junction bases numbered 4, after V lost 7 bases and J lost 5 bases. Per the germline V gene, CDR1 is MNHNS and CDR2 is SASEGT. The CDR3 totals 13 residues.

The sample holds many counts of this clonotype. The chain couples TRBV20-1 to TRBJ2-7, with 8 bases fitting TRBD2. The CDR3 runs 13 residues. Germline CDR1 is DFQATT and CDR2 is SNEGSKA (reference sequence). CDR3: CRAGGSGVNEQYF. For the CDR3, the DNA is TGCAGGGCCGGAGGTAGCGGGGTGAACGAGCAGTACTTC.

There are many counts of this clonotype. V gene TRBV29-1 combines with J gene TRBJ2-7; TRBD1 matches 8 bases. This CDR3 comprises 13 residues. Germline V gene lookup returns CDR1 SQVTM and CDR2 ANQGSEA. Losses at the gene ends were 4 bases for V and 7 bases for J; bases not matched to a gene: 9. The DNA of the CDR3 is TGCAGCGTTGGCCCCAGGGGGCGAGGGGAGCAGTACTTC. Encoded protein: CSVGPRGRGEQYF.

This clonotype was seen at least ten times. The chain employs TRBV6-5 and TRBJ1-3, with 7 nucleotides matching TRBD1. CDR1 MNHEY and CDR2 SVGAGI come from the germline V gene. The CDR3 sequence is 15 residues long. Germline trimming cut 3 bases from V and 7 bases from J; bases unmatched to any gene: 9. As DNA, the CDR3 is TGTGCCAGCAGTTATTTTGGCGGGACAGACAACACCATATATTTT. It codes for CASSYFGGTDNTIYF.

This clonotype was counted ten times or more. The CDR3 loop reads CSALIDLNGYTF. The CDR3 DNA follows: TGCAGTGCTCTTATTGACTTAAATGGCTACACCTTC. The rearrangement links TRBV20-1 to TRBJ1-2; D not resolved. The CDR3 consists of 12 residues. Germline V gene lookup returns CDR1 DFQATT and CDR2 SNEGSKA (reference sequence). The V and J ends lost 5 bases and 6 bases respectively, with 13 bases between them.

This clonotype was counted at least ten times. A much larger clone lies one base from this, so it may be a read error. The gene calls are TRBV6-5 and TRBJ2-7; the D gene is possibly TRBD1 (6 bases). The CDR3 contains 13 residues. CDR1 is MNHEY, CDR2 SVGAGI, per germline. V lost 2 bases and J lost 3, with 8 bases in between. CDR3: CASSYGTNYEQYF. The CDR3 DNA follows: TGTGCCAGCAGTTACGGGACAAACTACGAGCAGTACTTC.

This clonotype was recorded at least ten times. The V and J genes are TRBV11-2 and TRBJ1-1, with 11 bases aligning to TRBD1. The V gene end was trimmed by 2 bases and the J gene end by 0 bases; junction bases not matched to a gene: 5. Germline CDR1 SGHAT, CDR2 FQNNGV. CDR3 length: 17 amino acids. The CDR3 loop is CASSLIGQGAMNTEAFF. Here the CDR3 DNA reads TGTGCCAGCAGCTTAATAGGACAGGGGGCGATGAACACTGAAGCTTTCTTT.

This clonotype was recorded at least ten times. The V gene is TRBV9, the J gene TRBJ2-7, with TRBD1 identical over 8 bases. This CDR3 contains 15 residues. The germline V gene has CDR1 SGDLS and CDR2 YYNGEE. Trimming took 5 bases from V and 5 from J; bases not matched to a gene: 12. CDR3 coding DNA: TGTGCCAGCAGTAAAGTTGGACAGGGTTTCCACGAGCAGTACTTC. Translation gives CASSKVGQGFHEQYF.

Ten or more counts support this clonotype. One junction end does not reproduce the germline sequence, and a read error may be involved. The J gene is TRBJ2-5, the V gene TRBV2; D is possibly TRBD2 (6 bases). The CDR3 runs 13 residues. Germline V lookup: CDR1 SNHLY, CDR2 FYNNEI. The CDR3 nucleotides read TGTGCCAGCAGGGATGAGACGAGCGGGCGGAGGGACTTC. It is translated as CASRDETSGRRDF.